The clone carrying this T cell receptor (beta chain) has more than one count but fewer than ten. Its antigen remains unidentified. Germline and junction disagree at one end, which may indicate a read error. The data derive from a study of cytomegalovirus exposure and HLA in healthy donors. The wider study: The Caucasian-associated ancestry cluster held roughly 78% of 350 to 450 genotyped donors.

Study-wide results and caveats: When a later analysis was performed, an Asian-associated ancestry cluster reportedly had fewer N-insertions than the 666-donor mean. The study carried out a later analysis of TCR beta sequences. It associated roughly 17,000 of them with specific HLA alleles at a false discovery rate of 0.05. Further analysis was carried out later, and it showed several of the most significant clusters appearing linked to common viral pathogens.

The PCR used 60 Vbeta and 13 Jbeta primers. Clones were sequenced by immunoSEQ multiplex PCR, and TCRdb holds only the in-frame ones, with some missing. This table has 230,000 or so clones, around 90% appearing once. The CDR3 contains 14 residues. CDR1 is MNHNS and CDR2 is SASEGT in the germline V gene. The J gene is TRBJ1-1, the V gene TRBV6-1, with D maybe TRBD1 (6 bases). This TCR came from a girl aged 2 to 9 in good health and CMV-seronegative. The specimen sequenced was PBMCs. The CDR3 bases are TGTGCCAGCAGGGAAGACAGGATCGTCGCTGAAGCTTTCTTT. This sequence encodes CASREDRIVAEAFF.